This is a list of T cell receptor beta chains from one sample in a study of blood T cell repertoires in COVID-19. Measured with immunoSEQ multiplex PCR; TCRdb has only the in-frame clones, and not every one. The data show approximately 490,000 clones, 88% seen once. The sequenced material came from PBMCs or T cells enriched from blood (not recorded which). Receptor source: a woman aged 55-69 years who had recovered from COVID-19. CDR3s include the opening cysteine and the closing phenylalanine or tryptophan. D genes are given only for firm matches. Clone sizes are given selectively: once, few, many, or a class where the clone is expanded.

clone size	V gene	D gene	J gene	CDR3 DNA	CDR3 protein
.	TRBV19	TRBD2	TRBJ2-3	TGTGCCAGTAGTATGACTAGCGGCACAGATACGCAGTATTTT	CASSMTSGTDTQYF
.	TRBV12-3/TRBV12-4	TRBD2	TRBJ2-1	TGTGCCAGCAGCCCGGGGACTAGGCGTGAGCAGTTCTTC	CASSPGTRREQFF
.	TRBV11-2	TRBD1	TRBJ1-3	TGTGCCACCCGGGGACAGGGAGGTAACACCATATATTTT	CATRGQGGNTIYF
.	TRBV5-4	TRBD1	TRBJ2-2	TGTGCCAGCTTAAAGGACAGGGGTAGCACCGGGGAGCTGTTTTTT	CASLKDRGSTGELFF
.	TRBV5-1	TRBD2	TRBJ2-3	TGCGCCAGCAGCCCACTAGCGGGGGGCTTCGGATATACGCAGTATTTT	CASSPLAGGFGYTQYF
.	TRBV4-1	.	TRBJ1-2	TGCGCCAGCAGCCAAGAAACAGGGTTCTATGGCTACACCTTC	CASSQETGFYGYTF
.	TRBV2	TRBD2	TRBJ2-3	TGTGCCACCGGCCTAGCGGGGGCCCTAGGCACAGATACGCAGTATTTT	CATGLAGALGTDTQYF
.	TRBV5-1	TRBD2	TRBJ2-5	TGCGCCAGCAGCCCAGGAGCGGGGGGCAGGGAGACCCAGTACTTC	CASSPGAGGRETQYF
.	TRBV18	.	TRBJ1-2	TGTGCCAGCTCACCGAGCGGGGACACCAACTATGGCTACACCTTC	CASSPSGDTNYGYTF
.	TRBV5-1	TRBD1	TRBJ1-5	TGCGCCAGCAGCTTGAGGACAGGTGATCAGCCCCAGCATTTT	CASSLRTGDQPQHF
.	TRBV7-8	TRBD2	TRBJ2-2	TGTGCCAGCAGCAAGGGACTAGCGGGGTATACAGCATCCGGGGAGCTGTTTTTT	CASSKGLAGYTASGELFF
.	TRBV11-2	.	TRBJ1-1	TGTGCCAGCAGCTTAGATCCGGGGGGCACTGAAGCTTTCTTT	CASSLDPGGTEAFF
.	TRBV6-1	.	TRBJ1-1	TGTGCCAGCAGTGAAGGGGTCCTACAGCTCCGCATGAACACTGAAGCTTTCTTT	CASSEGVLQLRMNTEAFF
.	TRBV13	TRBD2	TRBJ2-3	TGTGCCAGCAGCTCCTCGACTAGCGGGGTTGGTACGCAGTATTTT	CASSSSTSGVGTQYF
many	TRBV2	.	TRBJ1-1	TGTGCCAGCAGTGAGGATGGGGCAGAAGGCCCTCGAGGTTCGGCTTTCTTT	CASSEDGAEGPRGSAFF
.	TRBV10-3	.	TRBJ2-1	TGTGCCATCAGTGGGAGACAGGAGAATGAGCAGTTCTTC	CAISGRQENEQFF
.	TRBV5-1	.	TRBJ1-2	TGCGCCAGCACAGACAATAACTATGGCTACACCTTC	CASTDNNYGYTF
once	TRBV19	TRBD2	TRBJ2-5	TGTGCCAGTAGTCTAAGCGGGGGGGCCGTCGAGACCCAGTACTTC	CASSLSGGAVETQYF
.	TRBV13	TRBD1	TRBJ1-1	TGTGCCAGCAGCACTCGGACAGGGTCGAACACTGAAGCTTTCTTT	CASSTRTGSNTEAFF
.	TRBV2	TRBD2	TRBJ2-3	TGTGCCAGCAGTTCAACTAGCGGGGGAGCCAATACGCAGTATTTT	CASSSTSGGANTQYF
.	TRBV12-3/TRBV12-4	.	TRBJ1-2	TGTGCCAGCAGTTTAGGGCACAACTATGGCTACACCTTC	CASSLGHNYGYTF
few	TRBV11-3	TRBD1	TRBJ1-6	TGTGCCAGCAGCTCGGACAGGGGAAATTCACCCCTCCACTTT	CASSSDRGNSPLHF
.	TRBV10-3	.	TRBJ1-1	TGTGCCATCAGTGAGTCGGGGCCCGCGAACACTGAAGCTTTCTTT	CAISESGPANTEAFF
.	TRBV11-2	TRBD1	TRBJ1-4	TGTGCCAGCAGCCCAGGACAGGCAACTAATGAAAAACTGTTTTTT	CASSPGQATNEKLFF
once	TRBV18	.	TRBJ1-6	TGTGCCAGCCAAGGGGGTCGAGGTTCACCCCTCCACTTT	CASQGGRGSPLHF
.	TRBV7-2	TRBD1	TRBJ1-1	TGTGCCAGCAGCTTAGCGAGGGGGCAAACTGAAGCTTTCTTT	CASSLARGQTEAFF
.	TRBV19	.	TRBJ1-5	TGTGCCAGTCTCTCCGGGGGGCGCAATCAGCCCCAGCATTTT	CASLSGGRNQPQHF
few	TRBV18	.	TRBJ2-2	TGTGCCAGCTCACCAGGACAGAAAAACACCGGGGAGCTGTTTTTT	CASSPGQKNTGELFF
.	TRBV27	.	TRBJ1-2	TGTGCCAGCCGCCGGACAGCTTACTATGGCTACACCTTC	CASRRTAYYGYTF
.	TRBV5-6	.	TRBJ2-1	TGTGCCAGCAGCACAAGGGGCGCCGGGTACAATGAGCAGTTCTTC	CASSTRGAGYNEQFF
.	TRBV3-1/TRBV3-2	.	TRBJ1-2	TGTGCCAGCAGCCAATTAGACCCGGGGATTGGCTACACCTTC	CASSQLDPGIGYTF
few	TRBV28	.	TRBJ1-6	TGTGCCAGCAGTCCTCGGAGAAATTCACCCCTCCACTTT	CASSPRRNSPLHF
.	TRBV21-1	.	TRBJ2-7	.	CAMWGRGSYEQYF
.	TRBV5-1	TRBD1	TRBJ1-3	TGCGCCAGCAGCTTTGACAGGGGGCTAGGAAACACCATATATTTT	CASSFDRGLGNTIYF
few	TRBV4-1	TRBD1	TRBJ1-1	TGCGCCAGCAGCCAACAGGGGGATCTCACTGAAGCTTTCTTT	CASSQQGDLTEAFF
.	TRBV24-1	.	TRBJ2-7	TGTGCCACCGCGGACAGAGGCAGGGAGCAGTACTTC	CATADRGREQYF
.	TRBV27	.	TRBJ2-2	TGTGCCAGCAGTTTAGGAGGGTTATTTTCCACCGGGGAGCTGTTTTTT	CASSLGGLFSTGELFF
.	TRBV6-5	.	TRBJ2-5	TGTGCCAGCAGTCGGACAGTTCAAGAGACCCAGTACTTC	CASSRTVQETQYF
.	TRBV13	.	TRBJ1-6	TGTGCCAGCAGCTTAAGACAGACCAATTCACCCCTCCACTTT	CASSLRQTNSPLHF
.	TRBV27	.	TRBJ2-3	TGTGCCAGCAGTTCCCCGACAGAGTCCTCTTGGCACGATACGCAGTATTTT	CASSSPTESSWHDTQYF
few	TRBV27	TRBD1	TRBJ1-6	TGTGCCAGCAGTTCCAGGGGGCCTGCTGGGACCCTCCACTTT	CASSSRGPAGTLHF
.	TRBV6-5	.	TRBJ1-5	TGTGCCAGCAGGATACAGGAGAAGGGCAATCAGCCCCAGCATTTT	CASRIQEKGNQPQHF
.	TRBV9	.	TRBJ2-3	TGTGCCAGCAGCGTAGATGTAGGAGGGGGCACAGATACGCAGTATTTT	CASSVDVGGGTDTQYF
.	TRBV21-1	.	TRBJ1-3	TGTGCCAGCAGCAAACTCCCGCTGATGACAGGGCCTGGAAACACCATATATTTT	CASSKLPLMTGPGNTIYF
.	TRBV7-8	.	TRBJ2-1	TGTGCCAGCAGCCCCTCCCAGGGATTAGTCTGGCATGAGCAGTTCTTC	CASSPSQGLVWHEQFF
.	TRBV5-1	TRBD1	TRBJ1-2	TGCGCCAGCAGCTATACGGGACAGGAGGGCTACACCTTC	CASSYTGQEGYTF
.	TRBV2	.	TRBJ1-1	TGTGCCAGCAGCCTGGCAGGGGCTACGAACACTGAAGCTTTCTTT	CASSLAGATNTEAFF
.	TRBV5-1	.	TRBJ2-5	TGCGCCAGCAGCTCCCTGCGAGAGGGCGACGAGACCCAGTACTTC	CASSSLREGDETQYF
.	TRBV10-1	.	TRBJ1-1	TGCGCCAGCAGTGCCACAAGGAACACTGAAGCTTTCTTT	CASSATRNTEAFF
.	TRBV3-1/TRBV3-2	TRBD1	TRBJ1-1	TGTGCCAGCAGCCCCCGACAGGGAGCTGAAGCTTTCTTT	CASSPRQGAEAFF
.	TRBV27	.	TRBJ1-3	TGTGCCAGCAGTCCCCGAGGAGTAGCTGGAAACACCATATATTTT	CASSPRGVAGNTIYF
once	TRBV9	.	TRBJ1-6	TGTGCCAGCAGCGTAGCGCGAAATTCACCCCTCCACTTT	CASSVARNSPLHF
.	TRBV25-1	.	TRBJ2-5	TGTGCCAGCGCTAGGGGGGGACCTAAAGAGACCCAGTACTTC	CASARGGPKETQYF
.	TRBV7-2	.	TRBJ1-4	TGTGCCAGCAGCTCCACGTCGGGGGAAAAACTGTTTTTT	CASSSTSGEKLFF
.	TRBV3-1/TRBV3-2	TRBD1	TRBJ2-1	TGTGCCAGCAGCAACGCCCAGGGGGCCGGCGGCCGAGGGTTCTTC	CASSNAQGAGGRGFF